What follows are 32 T cell receptor beta chains derived from one specimen sequenced in a study of CD8 T cells in ankylosing spondylitis. Overall study findings and caveats: A motif of 7 or 8 highly homologous TCR beta variants was seen as apparently characteristic of ankylosing spondylitis blood.

Antigens of these TCRs are unknown. TCRdb used MiXCR to reprocess the 5' RACE reads, holding one entry per CDR3 protein. The repertoire holds about 540,000 distinct CDR3 sequences, with 12% as singletons. Sample: blood, either unsorted or a sorted T cell fraction (not recorded which). The receptors derive from a male donor with ankylosing spondylitis.

There are many counts of this clonotype. The CDR3: CSARDRIAGNNEQFF. The CDR3, as DNA: TGCAGTGCTAGAGATCGTATAGCGGGGAACAATGAGCAGTTCTTC. The chain has TRBV20-1 and TRBJ2-1; TRBD2 matches at 8 bases. This CDR3 has 15 residues. The J segment lost 5 bases and the V segment lost 0 bases, leaving 6 bases of the junction unmatched. Germline V lookup: CDR1 DFQATT, CDR2 SNEGSKA (reference sequence).

This clonotype appeared many times. This sequence joins TRBV11-3 and TRBJ2-1; TRBD1 might be the D (5 bases). The CDR3 spans 13 residues. Germline CDR1 reads SGHNT; CDR2 reads YENEEA. With 5 bases removed from V and 4 bases from J, the gap between germline ends came to 9 bases. CDR3 DNA sequence: TGTGCCAGCAGCCAGGGTGGGTACAATGAGCAGTTCTTC. Translating it yields CASSQGGYNEQFF.

The DNA for the CDR3 is TGCGCCAGCAGCTTGTTGCACCCGGGAGACGAGCAGTACGTC. This sequence encodes CASSLLHPGDEQYV. The chain is built from TRBV5-1 and TRBJ2-7; TRBD2 might be the D (6 bases). Looked up from germline, CDR1 is SGHRS and CDR2 is YFSETQ. The V end was cut by 1 base, the J end by 5 bases, with 13 bases between. This CDR3 has 14 residues.

This chain uses TRBV5-1 with TRBJ2-1, with a tentative D call TRBD1 (5 bases). V was trimmed by 4 bases and J by 0 bases, leaving 11 bases between them. CDR3 length: 15 amino acids. Germline CDR1 SGHRS, CDR2 YFSETQ. CDR3 loop: CASSNRHSSYNEQFF. In nucleotides, the CDR3 is TGCGCCAGCAGCAACAGGCACTCCTCCTACAATGAGCAGTTCTTC.

This chain uses TRBV7-2 with TRBJ2-3; the D gene is possibly TRBD1 (5 bases). V lost 1 base and J lost 1, with 12 bases in between. Germline-derived CDR1 and CDR2 are SGHTA and FQGNSA. CDR3 length: 16 residues. In nucleotides, the CDR3 is TGTGCCAGCAGCTTAGTGGTTGGGGCTGGCACAGATACGCAGTATTTT. This translates into CASSLVVGAGTDTQYF.

This clonotype was counted ten times or more. The chain recombines TRBV7-2 with TRBJ2-5; 10 bases fit TRBD1. The CDR3 length is 13 residues. V shed 5 bases, J shed 5 bases, and the junction held 2 bases outside the gene matches. Looked up from germline, CDR1 is SGHTA and CDR2 is FQGNSA. The CDR3 DNA reads TGTGCCAGCAGCCGGGGACAGGGGGAGACCCAGTACTTC. It specifies CASSRGQGETQYF.

The J gene is TRBJ1-1, the V gene TRBV7-8; D is unresolved. Germline CDR1 reads SGHVS; CDR2 reads FQNEAQ. Trimming left V 6 bases short and J 0 bases short, with 17 bases between. This CDR3 is built from 16 residues. The CDR3 protein is CASRPTSGIMNTEAFF. The CDR3 DNA is TGTGCCAGCAGACCCACCTCGGGAATTATGAACACTGAAGCTTTCTTT.

This chain links TRBV6-5 with TRBJ2-1; weak D call: TRBD1 (6 bases). Germline lookup yields CDR1 MNHEY and CDR2 SVGAGI. The CDR3 is 14 amino acids. V lost 2 bases, J lost 5 bases, and 10 bases lay in between. CDR3 protein: CASSYSGGHNEQFF. In nucleotides, the CDR3 is TGTGCCAGCAGTTACAGTGGGGGCCACAATGAGCAGTTCTTC.

This sequence joins TRBV21-1 and TRBJ2-1; TRBD1, the table's D call, was not compared with the DNA. TRBV21-1 is flagged as a pseudogene. CDR3 length: 16 residues. The CDR3 is CASRMDRTSSYNEQFF. The CDR3 region has the DNA TGTGCCAGCCGGATGGACAGGACGAGCTCCTACAATGAGCAGTTCTTC.

In its sample, this clonotype was seen a few times. The rearrangement uses TRBV19 and TRBJ1-2; 7 nucleotides line up with TRBD1. The length of the CDR3 is 11 residues. In germline, CDR1 is LNHDA, CDR2 SQIVND (reference sequence). The J segment lost 7 bases and the V segment lost 10 bases, leaving 6 bases of the junction unmatched. This CDR3 reads CATQQGSGYTF. The CDR3 region has the DNA TGTGCCACCCAACAGGGGTCTGGCTACACCTTC.

This clonotype was observed a few times. The chain is built from TRBV6-5 and TRBJ2-1; 11 bases are a match to TRBD2. V gave up 1 base and J gave up 4 bases; unmatched junction bases: 6. The CDR3 has 17 residues. Germline V gives CDR1 MNHEY, CDR2 SVGAGI. CDR3 coding DNA: TGTGCCAGCAGTTACTATCCTAGCGGGAGGTCTTACAATGAGCAGTTCTTC. Its protein is CASSYYPSGRSYNEQFF.

This clonotype was picked up a small number of times. The chain recombines TRBV11-3 with TRBJ2-5; 15 bases line up with TRBD2. With V trimmed by 5 bases and J by 3 bases, 7 bases remained unmatched. Germline-derived CDR1 and CDR2 are SGHNT and YENEEA. The CDR3 runs to 17 residues. The CDR3 protein is CASSPERTSGREETQYF. Here the CDR3 DNA reads TGTGCCAGCAGCCCAGAGAGGACTAGCGGGAGGGAAGAGACCCAGTACTTC.

This clonotype appeared a few times. The rearrangement links TRBV29-1 to TRBJ1-5, with D uncertain. This CDR3 contains 17 residues. CDR1 is SQVTM, CDR2 ANQGSEA, per germline. V lost 0 bases and J 1 base, leaving 16 bases between the germline ends. The CDR3, as DNA: TGCAGCGTTGAAGACAACCGAGGACCTAGAAGCAATCAGCCCCAGCATTTT. Protein sequence: CSVEDNRGPRSNQPQHF.

This clonotype appeared many times. The chain carries TRBV11-2 and TRBJ2-3, with 8 positions matching TRBD2. The CDR3 is 12 amino acids. V was pared by 6 bases and J by 6 bases, with 2 bases of the junction left unmatched. Germline V lookup: CDR1 SGHAT, CDR2 FQNNGV. The CDR3 nucleotides are TGTGCCAGCAGTTCTAGCGGGGATACGCAGTATTTT. It specifies CASSSSGDTQYF.

V is TRBV20-1 and J is TRBJ2-1; 9 nucleotides align to TRBD2. Trimming took 1 base from V and 4 from J; bases not matched to a gene: 5. The germline gives CDR1 DFQATT, CDR2 SNEGSKA (reference sequence). This CDR3 contains 15 residues. CDR3 residues: CSARVSGRRYNEQFF. The DNA of the CDR3 is TGCAGTGCTAGAGTGAGCGGGAGGAGGTACAATGAGCAGTTCTTC.

This sequence joins TRBV7-8 and TRBJ2-1; 8 nucleotides align to TRBD2. This CDR3 comprises 17 residues. Germline V CDR1 and CDR2: SGHVS, FQNEAQ. V shed 5 bases and J 5 bases; nucleotides not matched to a gene: 14. CDR3 bases: TGTGCCAGCAGCCTCTATCGCGGGAGGCGCCTAAACAATGAGCAGTTCTTC. Residues: CASSLYRGRRLNNEQFF.

Many counts were recorded for this clonotype. The chain has TRBV20-1 and TRBJ2-1; 7 bases align to TRBD1. V lost 3 bases and J lost 7; bases outside the gene matches: 12. This CDR3 is 15 amino acids long. The germline V gene encodes CDR1 DFQATT and CDR2 SNEGSKA (reference sequence). The CDR3 protein is CSASRRQGWGNEQFF. The CDR3 bases are TGCAGTGCTAGTCGTCGACAGGGCTGGGGGAATGAGCAGTTCTTC.

The chain recombines TRBV6-5 with TRBJ2-3, with D possibly TRBD2 on 5 matching bases. In germline, CDR1 is MNHEY, CDR2 SVGAGI. V lost 2 bases to trimming and J lost 4 bases, with 19 bases between them. The CDR3 extends over 17 amino acids. The CDR3 reads CASSYRVRGDWPDTQYF. The CDR3 DNA reads as TGTGCCAGCAGTTACAGGGTTCGGGGAGACTGGCCAGATACGCAGTATTTT.

The chain recombines TRBV27 with TRBJ2-5; D gene uncertain. Germline CDR1 and CDR2: MNHEY and SMNVEV (reference sequence). This CDR3 has 14 amino acids. Trimming left V 2 bases short and J 4 bases short, with 11 bases between. CDR3 residues: CASSLARSSETQYF. DNA for the CDR3: TGTGCCAGCAGTTTAGCGCGGAGTTCAGAGACCCAGTACTTC.

This clonotype was detected a few times. This chain links TRBV6-1 with TRBJ2-2, with 8 bases that match TRBD1. Germline V gives CDR1 MNHNS, CDR2 SASEGT. Trimming cost V 6 bases and J 0 bases; bases outside gene matches: 3. CDR3 length: 15 residues. The CDR3 here is CASRPGQANTGELFF. CDR3 in DNA: TGTGCCAGCAGGCCGGGACAGGCGAACACCGGGGAGCTGTTTTTT.

This clonotype was counted at least ten times. This chain connects TRBV5-5 to TRBJ2-7; D uncertain. V was shortened by 5 bases and J by 0 bases, with 12 bases between the two germline ends. In germline, CDR1 is SGHKS, CDR2 YYEKEE (reference sequence). This CDR3 has 14 amino acids. The CDR3 spells CASSFDPSSYEQYV. The CDR3 DNA follows: TGTGCCAGCAGTTTCGACCCGAGCTCCTACGAGCAGTACGTC.

CDR3 coding DNA: TGCAGTGCTAGAGCGTGGTTAGCGGCTAGCACAGATACGCAGTATTTT. Protein product: CSARAWLAASTDTQYF. This sequence joins TRBV20-1 and TRBJ2-3; D perhaps matches TRBD2 (6 bases). This CDR3 has 16 amino acids. Germline-derived CDR1 and CDR2 are DFQATT and SNEGSKA (reference sequence). The V and J ends lost 1 base and 0 bases respectively, with 14 bases between them.

This clonotype was found many times. The genes are TRBV29-1 and TRBJ2-3; TRBD1 aligns across 8 bases. The germline V gene has CDR1 SQVTM and CDR2 ANQGSEA. With V trimmed by 4 bases and J by 4 bases, 4 bases remained unmatched. CDR3 size: 13 residues. The CDR3 reads CSVGTGNADTQYF. In DNA, the CDR3 is TGCAGCGTTGGGACAGGGAACGCAGATACGCAGTATTTT.

This clonotype was seen only a few times. V and J are TRBV24-1 and TRBJ2-3; 12 bases are shared with TRBD1. Germline V gene sequence: CDR1 KGHDR, CDR2 SFDVKD. The CDR3 covers 16 residues. Losses at the gene ends were 2 bases for V and 4 bases for J; bases not matched to a gene: 3. CDR3 bases: TGTGCCACCAGTGATTCCGGGACAGGGGGCGCAGATACGCAGTATTTT. Protein sequence: CATSDSGTGGADTQYF.

Ten or more counts support this clonotype. V gene TRBV29-1 combines with J gene TRBJ2-7; 8 bases map to TRBD2. From germline, CDR1 is SQVTM and CDR2 ANQGSEA. The trim removed 1 base at V and 1 base at J, leaving 0 bases unmatched. The CDR3 covers 13 residues. The CDR3 loop is CSVEAGGSYEQYF. The CDR3 DNA follows: TGCAGCGTTGAAGCGGGAGGGTCCTACGAGCAGTACTTC.

The gene calls are TRBV10-3 and TRBJ1-1, with D possibly TRBD1 on 5 matching bases. Trimming removed 7 bases at V and 5 bases at J, with 8 bases between. The CDR3 consists of 11 residues. Germline V CDR1 and CDR2: ENHRY, SYGVKD. The CDR3 DNA reads TGTGCCATCACTGGGGGAACTGAAGCTTTCTTT. Encoded protein: CAITGGTEAFF.

This rearrangement joins TRBV11-2 to TRBJ2-1, with TRBD2 matching 14 bases. V was pared by 5 bases and J by 3 bases, with 9 bases of the junction left unmatched. The CDR3 is 18 residues long. Germline V gene lookup returns CDR1 SGHAT and CDR2 FQNNGV. CDR3 sequence reads: CASSPARLAGGVYNEQFF. The CDR3 DNA follows: TGTGCCAGCAGCCCTGCAAGACTAGCGGGAGGGGTCTACAATGAGCAGTTCTTC.

The V gene is TRBV25-1, the J gene TRBJ2-7, with 7 bases identical to TRBD1. The V and J ends lost 6 bases and 8 bases, in that order; junction bases with no gene match: 7. CDR3 size: 12 residues. From germline, CDR1 is MGHDK and CDR2 SYGVNS. CDR3 sequence reads: CASRVGTVKQYF. Here the CDR3 DNA reads TGTGCCAGCAGAGTGGGGACAGTTAAGCAGTACTTC.

V and J are TRBV16 and TRBJ2-3; 8 bases are shared with TRBD2. The CDR3 has 16 residues. Germline V gives CDR1 KGHSY, CDR2 FQNENV. The junction had 9 bases not matched to a gene; V was cut back by 2 bases and J by 5 bases. CDR3 DNA sequence: TGTGCCAGCAGCCAAGTAACAGCGGGAGTAGGAGATACGCAGTATTTT. Its translation is CASSQVTAGVGDTQYF.

This clonotype was seen repeatedly, ten times or more. The chain carries TRBV11-2 and TRBJ2-3; D remains ambiguous. The V gene lost 0 bases and the J gene lost 4 bases, with 5 bases spanning the gap. In germline, CDR1 is SGHAT, CDR2 FQNNGV. This CDR3 contains 13 residues. This CDR3 is CASSLDQADTQYF. The CDR3 region has the DNA TGTGCCAGCAGCTTAGATCAGGCAGATACGCAGTATTTT.

Details on this clonotype: Its ends do not fully match the called genes, so a read error is possible. This chain uses TRBV5-6 with TRBJ2-2; D might be TRBD1 or TRBD2, each matching 5 bases. Germline V gene sequence: CDR1 SGHDT, CDR2 YYEEEE. The CDR3 is 16 amino acids. The CDR3 nucleotides are TGTGCCAGCAGTCTCGTCGGGGACCCGAACACCGTGGAGCTGTTTTTT. Translating it yields CASSLVGDPNTVELFF.

Worth noting for this clonotype: The junction departs from the called germline gene at one end, perhaps through a read error. This sequence joins TRBV3-1 and TRBJ2-1; maybe TRBD2 (5 bases). CDR3 length equals 12 residues. Per germline, CDR1 LGHDT and CDR2 YNNKEL (reference sequence). CDR3: CAGSQSRAEQFF. CDR3 coding DNA: TGTGCCGGCAGCCAATCGAGGGCGGAGCAGTTCTTC.